The 27 T cell receptor beta chains below come from one sample, sequenced in a study of T cell repertoires and HLA-DP antigens. These receptors lack a known antigen. Data came from immunoSEQ multiplex PCR; TCRdb stores just in-frame clones and leaves some out. The sample records around 90,000 clones, more than 75% being singletons. What was sequenced was CD4+ T cells from PBMCs. All receptors derive from a man in his fifties in good health and CMV-seronegative.

This chain links TRBV7-9 with TRBJ2-1; D remains ambiguous. The CDR3 totals 12 residues. V was cut by 3 bases and J by 5 bases, with 5 bases left in between. The germline V gene encodes CDR1 SEHNR and CDR2 FQNEAQ (reference sequence). In DNA, the CDR3 is TGTGCCAGCAGCTTCCGGGACAATGAGCAGTTCTTC. This sequence encodes CASSFRDNEQFF.

The chain links TRBV28 to TRBJ2-5, with D unclear. Trimming stripped 5 bases from V and 0 bases from J, with 7 bases between. CDR1 is MDHEN, CDR2 SYDVKM, per germline. The CDR3 consists of 13 residues. This chain's CDR3 is CASSGPYQETQYF. The CDR3 nucleotides read TGTGCCAGCAGTGGGCCGTACCAAGAGACCCAGTACTTC.

The V and J genes are TRBV5-1 and TRBJ2-3; TRBD2 agrees at 9 bases. This CDR3 is built from 16 residues. Per germline, CDR1 SGHRS and CDR2 YFSETQ. V was clipped by 0 bases and J by 6 bases; unmatched bases: 8. The CDR3 reads CASSLAGREGLDTQYF. The CDR3 DNA reads TGCGCCAGCAGCTTGGCCGGGCGGGAGGGCCTGGATACGCAGTATTTT.

The rearrangement uses TRBV7-2 and TRBJ2-7; 9 bases are a match to TRBD1. The J segment lost 6 bases and the V segment lost 1 base, leaving 4 bases of the junction unmatched. Germline loops: CDR1 SGHTA, CDR2 FQGNSA. The CDR3 consists of 14 residues. Written as DNA, the CDR3 is TGTGCCAGCAGCTTAGGGACAGGGGAGCCCGAGCAGTACTTC. This gives the protein CASSLGTGEPEQYF.

The chain has TRBV7-2 and TRBJ2-2, with 8 bases aligning to TRBD2. The CDR3 loop spans 16 amino acids. Trimming removed 0 bases from V and 4 bases from J; junction bases left unmatched: 4. Per germline, CDR1 SGHTA and CDR2 FQGNSA. CDR3 nucleotides: TGTGCCAGCAGCTTAGCGGTGGCGGGGGGCACCGGGGAGCTGTTTTTT. Amino acids: CASSLAVAGGTGELFF.

The chain is built from TRBV29-1 and TRBJ1-5; D ambiguous. Germline V gene sequence: CDR1 SQVTM, CDR2 ANQGSEA. Trimming shortened V by 4 bases and J by 2 bases, and 15 bases separated the two germline ends. The CDR3 has 15 amino acids. The CDR3 loop is CSVADGLLGNQPQHF. DNA of the CDR3: TGCAGCGTTGCGGACGGCCTTTTAGGCAATCAGCCCCAGCATTTT.

CDR3 sequence: CASSFQGQIANYGYTF. The DNA for the CDR3 is TGTGCCAGCAGCTTCCAAGGACAGATTGCTAACTATGGCTACACCTTC. The chain joins TRBV5-5 to TRBJ1-2; tentatively, D is TRBD1 (6 bases). The germline V gene encodes CDR1 SGHKS and CDR2 YYEKEE (reference sequence). The CDR3 contains 16 residues. Trimming removed 2 bases at V and 0 bases at J, with 14 bases between.

This sequence joins TRBV19 and TRBJ1-2; no clear D gene. Germline CDR1 reads LNHDA; CDR2 reads SQIVND (reference sequence). CDR3 size: 14 residues. Trimming stripped 3 bases from V and 2 bases from J, with 10 bases between. Here the CDR3 DNA reads TGTGCCAGTAGTATCTCAGGCAACAACTATGGCTACACCTTC. Translating it yields CASSISGNNYGYTF. The complete variable domain, with remaining parts taken from reference TRBV19 and TRBJ1-2, reads DGGITQSPKYLFRKEGQNVTLSCEQNLNHDAMYWYRQDPGQGLRLIYYSQIVNDFQKGDIAEGYSVSREKKESFPLTVTSAQKNPTAFYLCASSISGNNYGYTFGSGTRLTVV.

The chain is built from TRBV13 and TRBJ2-2; 8 bases fit TRBD1. The V and J ends lost 4 bases and 6 bases, in that order; junction bases with no gene match: 10. This CDR3 has 16 amino acids. Germline V CDR1 and CDR2: PRHDT, FYEKMQ (reference sequence). CDR3 nucleotide sequence: TGTGCCAGCAGCTCCCAGACAGGGGATGGATCCGGGGAGCTGTTTTTT. This translates into CASSSQTGDGSGELFF.

This clone was counted a single time. The chain uses TRBV11-2 and TRBJ2-3, with TRBD2 matching over 8 bases. Germline assignment: CDR1 SGHAT and CDR2 FQNNGV. V shed 8 bases, J shed 1 base, and the junction held 8 bases outside the gene matches. The CDR3 sequence is 15 residues long. The CDR3 region has the DNA TGTGCCAGCCGACGCGGGGGACTAGGCACAGATACGCAGTATTTT. Its protein is CASRRGGLGTDTQYF.

V and J are TRBV27 and TRBJ2-1; D call uncertain. The CDR3 runs 15 residues. The germline gives CDR1 MNHEY, CDR2 SMNVEV (reference sequence). Trimming left V 6 bases short and J 0 bases short, with 12 bases between. CDR3 residues: CASRERGSSYNEQFF. CDR3 nucleotide sequence: TGTGCCAGCAGAGAACGAGGTAGCTCCTACAATGAGCAGTTCTTC.

This rearrangement joins TRBV19 to TRBJ2-1, with TRBD1 matching over 8 bases. Germline loops: CDR1 LNHDA, CDR2 SQIVND (reference sequence). The V gene end was trimmed by 4 bases and the J gene end by 1 base; junction bases not matched to a gene: 3. The CDR3 covers 15 residues. The CDR3 loop reads CASSNDRGSYNEQFF. Written as DNA, the CDR3 is TGTGCCAGTAGTAACGACAGGGGTTCCTACAATGAGCAGTTCTTC.

The chain uses TRBV6-4 and TRBJ2-1, with D perhaps matching TRBD1 (6 bases). The CDR3 is made up of 13 amino acids. Germline loops: CDR1 MRHNA, CDR2 SNTAGT. The V end lost 4 bases, the J end lost 8 bases, and 12 bases lay between the germline ends. The CDR3 DNA reads as TGTGCCAGCAGTGCACAGGGAAGGGATGAGCAGTTCTTC. This sequence encodes CASSAQGRDEQFF.

The gene calls are TRBV6-1 and TRBJ1-2, with a possible D match to TRBD1 (6 bases). V lost 6 bases and J lost 4, with 15 bases in between. Germline V gene data show CDR1 as MNHNS and CDR2 as SASEGT. This CDR3 is built from 14 residues. CDR3 in DNA: TGTGCCAGCAGCCTGACAGGCGTCTCCTATGGCTACACCTTC. This codes for CASSLTGVSYGYTF.

The chain has TRBV5-4 and TRBJ1-1; tentative D call: TRBD1 (5 bases). This CDR3 region has 16 residues. Germline lookup yields CDR1 SGHNT and CDR2 YYREEE (reference sequence). Trimming left V 1 base short and J 0 bases short, with 13 bases between. In nucleotides, the CDR3 is TGTGCCAGCAGCTTGTGGGGACGGATGATGAACACTGAAGCTTTCTTT. Its translation is CASSLWGRMMNTEAFF.

The chain recombines TRBV19 with TRBJ2-7; no reliable D call. The CDR3 covers 11 residues. CDR1 is LNHDA, CDR2 SQIVND, per germline (reference sequence). The V and J ends lost 8 bases and 4 bases respectively, with 9 bases between them. The CDR3 protein is CASGDAYEQYF. The CDR3 DNA is TGTGCCAGTGGAGATGCATACGAGCAGTACTTC. Combining the CDR3 with reference TRBV19 and TRBJ2-7 gives the whole variable domain DGGITQSPKYLFRKEGQNVTLSCEQNLNHDAMYWYRQDPGQGLRLIYYSQIVNDFQKGDIAEGYSVSREKKESFPLTVTSAQKNPTAFYLCASGDAYEQYFGPGTRLTVT.

CDR3 in DNA: TGCAGCGTTTCTACCCGCGAAGCTTTCTTT. It translates to CSVSTREAFF. The rearrangement uses TRBV29-1 and TRBJ1-1; D not certain. V was cut by 5 bases and J by 8 bases, with 9 bases left in between. Germline assignment: CDR1 SQVTM and CDR2 ANQGSEA. CDR3 size: 10 residues.

The CDR3 reads CASSSDARSGNTIYF. CDR3 in DNA: TGCGCCAGCAGCTCGGACGCGCGCTCTGGAAACACCATATATTTT. The chain uses TRBV5-1 and TRBJ1-3, with unresolved D. V was clipped by 3 bases and J by 0 bases, with 10 bases between them. The CDR3 is made up of 15 amino acids. In germline, CDR1 is SGHRS, CDR2 YFSETQ.

The chain combines TRBV11-2 with TRBJ2-7; 8 bases map to TRBD1. In germline, CDR1 is SGHAT, CDR2 FQNNGV. CDR3 length: 13 residues. V lost 5 bases and J lost 5; bases outside the gene matches: 5. Written as DNA, the CDR3 is TGTGCCAGCAGCCGGACAGGGTCGGACGAGCAGTACTTC. Amino acid sequence: CASSRTGSDEQYF.

This sequence joins TRBV28 and TRBJ1-2; D may be TRBD1 (5 bases). Germline V CDR1 and CDR2: MDHEN, SYDVKM. Between the trimmed V and J ends, which lost 4 bases and 2 bases, there was a span of 11 bases. This CDR3 comprises 14 residues. This CDR3 is CASSSPTVNYGYTF. The CDR3 bases are TGTGCCAGCAGTTCCCCGACAGTGAACTATGGCTACACCTTC.

The rearrangement links TRBV6-6 to TRBJ2-1, with 11 nucleotides matching TRBD2. The germline gives CDR1 MNHNY, CDR2 SVGAGI (reference sequence). CDR3 length: 15 residues. The trim removed 4 bases at V and 7 bases at J, leaving 6 bases unmatched. CDR3 protein: CASSFSSGRRNEQFF. The CDR3 DNA reads as TGTGCCAGCAGTTTTTCTAGCGGGAGGCGGAATGAGCAGTTCTTC.

V usage is TRBV7-2 and J usage is TRBJ1-5; D is ambiguous. This CDR3 comprises 15 residues. The V gene lost 8 bases and the J gene lost 2 bases, with 16 bases spanning the gap. Germline V gene lookup returns CDR1 SGHTA and CDR2 FQGNSA. The CDR3: CASAPFGTGNQPQHF. The DNA of the CDR3 is TGTGCCAGCGCCCCGTTCGGAACAGGCAATCAGCCCCAGCATTTT.

This chain connects TRBV10-3 to TRBJ2-7; possibly TRBD1 for D (5 bases). The CDR3 has 15 amino acids. V gave up 2 bases and J gave up 0 bases, with 11 bases separating them. From germline, CDR1 is ENHRY and CDR2 SYGVKD. The DNA for the CDR3 is TGTGCCATCAGTGAGCGTGACAGATCCTCCTACGAGCAGTACTTC. This encodes CAISERDRSSYEQYF.

The rearrangement joins TRBV30 to TRBJ2-2; D remains unclear. The CDR3 covers 12 residues. V lost 5 bases to trimming and J lost 6 bases, with 10 bases between them. Germline values: CDR1 GTSNPN, CDR2 SVGIG (reference sequence). The CDR3 bases are TGTGCCTGGGGGAAGGGCCCCGGGGAGCTGTTTTTT. Translated, it gives CAWGKGPGELFF.

The V gene is TRBV4-1, the J gene TRBJ2-1; 11 positions match TRBD2. Germline CDR1 is MGHRA and CDR2 is YSYEKL. J lost 9 bases, V lost 3 bases, and 13 bases had no gene match. The CDR3 has 17 residues. Here the CDR3 reads CASSHGLAGAPASEQFF. CDR3 coding DNA: TGCGCCAGCAGCCACGGACTAGCGGGCGCTCCTGCTAGTGAGCAGTTCTTC.

This clone has more than one count but fewer than ten. V and J are TRBV19 and TRBJ2-7, with TRBD1 matching over 9 bases. Germline V gene lookup returns CDR1 LNHDA and CDR2 SQIVND (reference sequence). J gave up 1 base and V 5 bases, and 12 bases lay outside the gene matches. This CDR3 is 17 amino acids long. The CDR3 loop is CASSSPRATGGSYEQYF. The CDR3 DNA is TGTGCCAGTAGTTCTCCCCGGGCGACAGGGGGGTCCTACGAGCAGTACTTC.

This clone was seen just once. The rearrangement uses TRBV30 and TRBJ1-5; a weak D match, TRBD1 (5 bases). The CDR3 spans 13 residues. V lost 7 bases to trimming and J lost 5 bases, with 15 bases between them. Germline V CDR1 and CDR2: GTSNPN, SVGIG (reference sequence). CDR3 region: CAYSRGEDQPQHF. The CDR3 bases are TGTGCCTACAGTAGGGGAGAGGATCAGCCCCAGCATTTT.